Given below is one T cell receptor beta chain in context. It lacks a known antigen. Base qualities are not provided; no much larger clone lies one nucleotide away. The sample belongs to a study of T cell responses to AZD1222 COVID-19 vaccine (dated by TCRdb to 2020 to 2023). Study-wide context: A total of 233 trial participants underwent TCR sequencing, of whom around 200 received two doses of AZD1222 and around 25 received two doses of the MenACWY control vaccine. Trial participants were enrolled into age subgroups of 18-55, 56-69 and 70-plus years, which contained roughly 150, 30 and 60 TCR-sequenced participants, respectively.

Including cysteine and phenylalanine, the CDR3 has 11 amino acids. Only CDR3 DNA is held: 33 bases, read in frame from base 1. The V and J ends are trimmed by 10 bases and 6 bases, leaving 10 bases between them. Based on the germline V gene (reference sequence), the CDR1 and CDR2 sequences are LNHDA and SQIVND. The CDR3 regions of human TCRbeta chains were subjected to immunosequencing. Per the original workflow: TCRs in the repertoires were matched against a reference library of SARS-CoV-2-specific TCRs that had been generated with the MIRA antigen-specificity platform. Breadth was defined as the fraction of unique TCRs that were SARS-CoV-2-associated, and depth was defined as the fraction of total T cells that were SARS-CoV-2-associated. Using the MIRA data, each spike-specific TCR was mapped to the spike region that the TCR reacts to and placed in a CD4 or CD8 class. Log10-transformed breadth and depth values were compared by one-way ANOVA with Sidak's multiple comparisons tests. Not all clones reach the TCRdb copy of this immuneACCESS table, which keeps in-frame sequences only. Checked studies attribute under half of the gap to unresolved V genes and leave the rest unexplained. For V, J and clone size, that table is used; D and trimming come from the DNA. The sample profile shows some 120,000 clones; about 85% of them were found once. The top ten clones comprise 3.5% to 5.5% of the sample.

The sample's time point, from its label and the paper: about 28 days (+/-7) after the second vaccine dose. AZD1222 recipients with second doses at about 4 weeks or about 12 weeks were pooled, because spike-specific TCR depth and breadth did not differ between schedules. Vaccinee samples were obtained from the UK trials COV001 and COV002, which included a single-blind randomized controlled phase 2/3 trial of AZD1222 (ChAdOx1 nCoV-19) in healthy adults. For TCRbeta chain sequencing, PBMC samples from trial participants were taken at day 0 and at day 28 after the second dose. Results the study describes overall, beyond this receptor: Participants were mostly white British and included more females than males, and it was suggested by the authors that clonal diversity may have been underestimated. CD4 TCRs associated with the vaccine covered the entire spike protein, and the dominant responses were in regions 160-218 and 743-854. After two AZD1222 doses, both the breadth and the depth of spike-specific TCRs were significantly higher than at day 0 and than in MenACWY recipients. Conclusions about previously exposed vaccinees were limited because only six AZD1222 recipients were SARS-CoV-2 seropositive at baseline. Because no day 14 peak-response samples were available, repertoires were characterized only after the peak T cell response. Reportedly, close to half of the unique spike-specific TCRs recognized epitopes lying outside the regions that are mutated in the B.1.351 and B.1.1.7 variants. In the small 56-69-year group, the increase in depth fell short of significance, most likely because of low power.

The receptor comes from an adult who received the AZD1222 COVID-19 vaccine. Here the chain combines TRBV19 and TRBJ2-1; no D gene call is confident. The sequences come from peripheral blood, collected 28 days after the second AZD1222 dose. The CDR3 reads as follows: CATRVLNEQFF. The DNA reads as follows: TGTGCCACCCGGGTACTCAATGAGCAGTTCTTC.